One sample yielded the 25 T cell receptor beta chains listed below, sequenced in a study of T-cell memory formation after mild COVID-19. TCRdb called the 5' RACE reads again in MiXCR, with one record for every CDR3 protein. Of approximately 250,000 distinct CDR3 sequences in the sample, over 15% are singletons; the top ten hold more than 2%. Sequencing used PBMCs or a T cell subset sorted from them (not recorded which). Receptor source: an adult woman who had mild COVID-19 (a few samples of this study predate the infection). Cell type and time point are not known.

This clonotype occurred a few times. The chain couples TRBV15 to TRBJ2-3, with D perhaps TRBD1 (6 bases). The germline gives CDR1 LNHNV, CDR2 YYDKDF (reference sequence). Between the trimmed V and J ends, which lost 6 bases and 6 bases, there was a span of 16 bases. This CDR3 contains 14 residues. CDR3 bases: TGTGCCACCAGAACTGGGGGCTTGTGGGATACGCAGTATTTT. This translates into CATRTGGLWDTQYF.

The chain is built from TRBV6-5 and TRBJ2-7, with TRBD1 identical over 9 bases. The length of the CDR3 is 15 residues. Germline CDR1 MNHEY, CDR2 SVGAGI. Losses at the gene ends were 5 bases for V and 0 bases for J; bases not matched to a gene: 5. The CDR3 DNA is TGTGCCAGCAGTACCCGGACAGGGGTCTCCTACGAGCAGTACTTC. Its protein is CASSTRTGVSYEQYF.

This clonotype has just a few counts. This chain uses TRBV7-3 with TRBJ2-1, with D perhaps matching TRBD1 (6 bases). The CDR3 extends over 13 amino acids. V lost 8 bases, J lost 8 bases, and 16 bases lay in between. Germline CDR1 and CDR2: SGHTA and FQGTGA. The CDR3 nucleotides read TGTGCCAGCGGCCCACAGGGTACGGATGAGCAGTTCTTC. Its protein product is CASGPQGTDEQFF.

This clonotype was observed a few times. The gene calls are TRBV4-2 and TRBJ2-5; no firm D call. The CDR3 contains 13 residues. The V end lost 0 bases, the J end lost 3 bases, and 5 bases lay between the germline ends. The V gene's germline CDR1 is LGHNA and CDR2 YNFKEQ. The CDR3 bases are TGTGCCAGCAGCCAAGATAGGGAAGAGACCCAGTACTTC. It translates to CASSQDREETQYF.

V usage is TRBV7-9 and J usage is TRBJ2-2; no clear D. In germline, CDR1 is SEHNR, CDR2 FQNEAQ (reference sequence). V shed 5 bases and J shed 1 base, with 8 bases lying between them. The CDR3 runs 14 residues. The CDR3 DNA is TGTGCCAGCAGCACGGTCATGAACACCGGGGAGCTGTTTTTT. Protein: CASSTVMNTGELFF.

This clonotype was detected only a few times. V is TRBV10-3 and J is TRBJ2-7; D unresolved. V was shortened by 2 bases and J by 0 bases, with 8 bases between the two germline ends. CDR1 and CDR2 from the germline V gene are ENHRY and SYGVKD. The CDR3 loop spans 14 amino acids. The CDR3 region is CAISERTASYEQYF. The CDR3, as DNA: TGTGCCATCAGTGAGAGGACGGCCTCCTACGAGCAGTACTTC.

This clonotype has just a few counts. J is TRBJ1-1 and V is TRBV19; D possibly corresponds to TRBD1 (6 bases). This CDR3 has 14 amino acids. Trimming took 6 bases from V and 1 from J, leaving 12 bases between them. Germline lookup yields CDR1 LNHDA and CDR2 SQIVND (reference sequence). The CDR3, as DNA: TGTGCCAGTAGGCGGGGACACCAGAACACTGAAGCTTTCTTT. Encoded protein: CASRRGHQNTEAFF.

This sequence joins TRBV12-3 or TRBV12-4 and TRBJ1-5, with D unresolved. The CDR3 length is 16 residues. V was trimmed by 6 bases and J by 3 bases, leaving 18 bases between them. CDR3 sequence (DNA): TGTGCCAGCAGCCCTGGCCAACTGGGTATCAATCAGCCCCAGCATTTT. Translating it yields CASSPGQLGINQPQHF.

The chain carries TRBV15 and TRBJ2-2; a possible D gene is TRBD1 (5 bases). CDR1 is LNHNV and CDR2 is YYDKDF in the germline V gene (reference sequence). V was pared by 0 bases and J by 5 bases, with 16 bases between. The CDR3 has 17 amino acids. CDR3 nucleotides: TGTGCCACCAGCAGAGATCGTCGGCAGGGTCGGACCGGGGAGCTGTTTTTT. Its protein product is CATSRDRRQGRTGELFF.

V usage is TRBV6-1 and J usage is TRBJ1-5, with D perhaps TRBD1 (5 bases). The V and J ends lost 5 bases and 4 bases respectively, with 15 bases between them. Germline V gene data show CDR1 as MNHNS and CDR2 as SASEGT. The CDR3 sequence is 15 residues long. CDR3 sequence: CASSLQGSTNQPQHF. Here the CDR3 DNA reads TGTGCCAGCAGTCTCCAGGGTAGTACGAATCAGCCCCAGCATTTT.

This clonotype was counted between two and nine times. The chain is built from TRBV3-1 and TRBJ1-1, with D possibly matching TRBD1 (6 bases). The germline V gene encodes CDR1 LGHDT and CDR2 YNNKEL (reference sequence). V was trimmed by 4 bases and J by 0 bases, leaving 18 bases between them. CDR3 length equals 17 residues. The CDR3 reads CASSPIVLGGMNTEAFF. DNA of the CDR3: TGTGCCAGCAGCCCGATAGTCCTTGGGGGCATGAACACTGAAGCTTTCTTT.

The rearrangement links TRBV5-1 to TRBJ2-2; D perhaps matches TRBD1 (6 bases). Trimming took 3 bases from V and 1 from J, leaving 10 bases between them. The CDR3 contains 15 residues. Per the germline V gene, CDR1 is SGHRS and CDR2 is YFSETQ. The CDR3 nucleotides are TGCGCCAGCAGCTCTAGGACAGAGAACACCGGGGAGCTGTTTTTT. Translated, it gives CASSSRTENTGELFF.

This clonotype was observed many times. The chain links TRBV12-3 or TRBV12-4 to TRBJ1-2; D is undetermined. V was shortened by 3 bases and J by 6 bases, with 8 bases between the two germline ends. CDR3 size: 12 residues. In DNA form, the CDR3 reads TGTGCCAGCAGTTTTCCCGGGGATGGCTACACCTTC. This translates into CASSFPGDGYTF.

This clonotype has only a few counts. The rearrangement links TRBV7-9 to TRBJ2-1, with 9 bases fitting TRBD2. This CDR3 has 15 residues. Unmatched junction bases numbered 7, after V lost 3 bases and J lost 7 bases. Germline loops: CDR1 SEHNR, CDR2 FQNEAQ (reference sequence). CDR3 coding DNA: TGTGCCAGCAGCTTCCCAAGCGGGGGGTTAAATGAGCAGTTCTTC. This codes for CASSFPSGGLNEQFF. Looking up the rest from reference TRBV7-9 and TRBJ2-1 gives the full variable domain: DTGVSQNPRHKITKRGQNVTFRCDPISEHNRLYWYRQTLGQGPEFLTYFQNEAQLEKSRLLSDRFSAERPKGSFSTLEIQRTEQGDSAMYLCASSFPSGGLNEQFFGPGTRLTVL.

This rearrangement joins TRBV15 to TRBJ2-7, with 8 positions matching TRBD1. This CDR3 has 17 amino acids. CDR1 LNHNV and CDR2 YYDKDF come from the germline V gene (reference sequence). The trim removed 0 bases at V and 1 base at J, leaving 8 bases unmatched. CDR3: CATSRDAAGGWSYEQYF. The CDR3 DNA reads as TGTGCCACCAGCAGAGACGCGGCAGGGGGCTGGTCCTACGAGCAGTACTTC.

This clonotype occurred a few times. V and J are TRBV18 and TRBJ2-5; D gene ambiguous. This CDR3 has 13 residues. Trimming left V 1 base short and J 2 bases short, with 5 bases between. Germline V gives CDR1 KGHSH, CDR2 LQKENI. CDR3 nucleotide sequence: TGTGCCAGCTCACCACTCAGTCAAGAGACCCAGTACTTC. It specifies CASSPLSQETQYF.

This clonotype was picked up a small number of times. The chain couples TRBV20-1 to TRBJ2-1; 7 bases are a match to TRBD1. J gave up 0 bases and V 6 bases, and 8 bases lay outside the gene matches. The CDR3 totals 15 residues. CDR1 DFQATT and CDR2 SNEGSKA come from the germline V gene (reference sequence). The CDR3 DNA reads TGCAGTGCCCAGGACAGGCCCCGCTCCTACAATGAGCAGTTCTTC. Its protein product is CSAQDRPRSYNEQFF.

A few counts support this clonotype. The chain carries TRBV5-1 and TRBJ1-1, with 11 bases that match TRBD1. Germline CDR1 is SGHRS and CDR2 is YFSETQ. CDR3 length: 18 amino acids. J gave up 0 bases and V 2 bases, and 9 bases lay outside the gene matches. CDR3 in DNA: TGCGCCAGCAGCTTCCTTACGGGACAGGGGGTCCTGAACACTGAAGCTTTCTTT. Protein product: CASSFLTGQGVLNTEAFF.

This clonotype was found many times. The chain joins TRBV7-2 to TRBJ2-3; possible D gene TRBD1, 8 bases. Germline V gene lookup returns CDR1 SGHTA and CDR2 FQGNSA. There are 17 residues in the CDR3. V lost 6 bases and J 6 bases, leaving 25 bases between the germline ends. The CDR3 sequence is CASSQGASGHARDTQYF. DNA for the CDR3: TGTGCCAGCAGTCAGGGGGCTAGCGGCCATGCACGGGATACGCAGTATTTT.

The chain carries TRBV3-1 and TRBJ1-2; D is ambiguous. Per germline, CDR1 LGHDT and CDR2 YNNKEL (reference sequence). This CDR3 contains 15 residues. With 0 bases removed from V and 8 bases from J, the gap between germline ends came to 16 bases. CDR3 coding DNA: TGTGCCAGCAGCCAAGATCGGTCCGGGTTCGGAGGCTACACCTTC. Translation: CASSQDRSGFGGYTF.

This sequence joins TRBV5-1 and TRBJ2-2, with 14 bases matching TRBD2. The J segment lost 3 bases and the V segment lost 4 bases, leaving 5 bases of the junction unmatched. This CDR3 region has 17 residues. Germline lookup yields CDR1 SGHRS and CDR2 YFSETQ. CDR3 in DNA: TGCGCCAGCAGCCGCGGACTAGCGGGAGGAGACACCGGGGAGCTGTTTTTT. It encodes CASSRGLAGGDTGELFF.

This clonotype was counted only a few times. The J gene is TRBJ1-3, the V gene TRBV12-3 or TRBV12-4; the D is unclear. V lost 6 bases, J lost 2 bases, and 8 bases lay in between. This CDR3 has 13 amino acids. Here the CDR3 reads CASRPAAGNTIYF. The CDR3 nucleotides are TGTGCCAGCAGGCCGGCCGCTGGAAACACCATATATTTT.

The rearrangement uses TRBV20-1 and TRBJ1-1; no clear D. Trimming took 0 bases from V and 1 from J, leaving 9 bases between them. Germline assignment: CDR1 DFQATT and CDR2 SNEGSKA (reference sequence). The CDR3 totals 14 residues. The CDR3 reads CSARESGPNTEAFF. CDR3 nucleotide sequence: TGCAGTGCTAGAGAATCGGGTCCGAACACTGAAGCTTTCTTT.

This clonotype occurred many times. The chain recombines TRBV6-2 or TRBV6-3 with TRBJ2-2, with 11 positions matching TRBD1. Trimming at V came to 6 bases and at J to 3 bases, leaving 9 bases not matched to a gene. The CDR3 sequence is 17 residues long. Germline CDR1 MNHEY, CDR2 SVGEGT. The DNA of the CDR3 is TGTGCCAGCAGAACCCCGGACAGGGGGCGCGACACCGGGGAGCTGTTTTTT. Residues: CASRTPDRGRDTGELFF.

This chain uses TRBV6-6 with TRBJ2-7; 9 nucleotides agree with TRBD1. Losses at the gene ends were 6 bases for V and 0 bases for J; bases not matched to a gene: 6. The CDR3 has 15 residues. Per germline, CDR1 MNHNY and CDR2 SVGAGI (reference sequence). CDR3 sequence reads: CASRIRQGGSYEQYF. For the CDR3, the DNA is TGTGCCAGCAGGATCCGACAGGGGGGCTCCTACGAGCAGTACTTC.